The clone carrying this T cell receptor (beta chain) was detected a few times. This entry belongs to a study of blood T cell repertoires in COVID-19. Across the study: The study drew acute and convalescent COVID-19 samples from the United States, Italy and Spain.

Clones were read by immunoSEQ multiplex PCR, and TCRdb kept only the in-frame ones, dropping some. Here the sample spans roughly 110,000 clones, roughly 84% being singletons. Sequencing was done on a sample of peripheral blood. The sequence came from a woman between 70 and 85 years old with acute or convalescent COVID-19.

The CDR3, as DNA: TGTGCCATCAGAGCGACGACAGGGGGAAATAATTCACCCCTCCACTTT. Residues: CAIRATTGGNNSPLHF. The chain carries TRBV10-3 and TRBJ1-6; 9 bases are shared with TRBD1. J lost 5 bases, V lost 6 bases, and 8 bases had no gene match. This CDR3 has 16 residues. Germline V gives CDR1 ENHRY, CDR2 SYGVKD.